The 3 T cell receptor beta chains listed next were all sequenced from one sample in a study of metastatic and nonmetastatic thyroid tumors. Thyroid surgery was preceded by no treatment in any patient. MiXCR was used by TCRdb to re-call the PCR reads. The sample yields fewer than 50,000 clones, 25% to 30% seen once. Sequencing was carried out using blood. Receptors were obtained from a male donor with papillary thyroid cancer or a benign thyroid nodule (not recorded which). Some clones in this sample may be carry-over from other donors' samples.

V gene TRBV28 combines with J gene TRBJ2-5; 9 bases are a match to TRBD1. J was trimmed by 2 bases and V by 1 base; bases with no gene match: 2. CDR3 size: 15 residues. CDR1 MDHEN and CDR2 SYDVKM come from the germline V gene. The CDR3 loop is CASSLSTGGQETQYF. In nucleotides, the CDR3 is TGTGCCAGCAGTTTATCGACAGGGGGACAAGAGACCCAGTACTTC.

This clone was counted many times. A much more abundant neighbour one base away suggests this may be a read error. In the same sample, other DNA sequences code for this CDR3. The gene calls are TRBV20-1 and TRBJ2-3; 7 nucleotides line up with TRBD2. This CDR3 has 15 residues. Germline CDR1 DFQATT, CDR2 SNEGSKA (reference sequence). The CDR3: CSASLAESSTDTQYF. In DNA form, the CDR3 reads TGCAGTGCTAGCCTAGCGGAATCTAGCACGGATACGCAGTATTTT.

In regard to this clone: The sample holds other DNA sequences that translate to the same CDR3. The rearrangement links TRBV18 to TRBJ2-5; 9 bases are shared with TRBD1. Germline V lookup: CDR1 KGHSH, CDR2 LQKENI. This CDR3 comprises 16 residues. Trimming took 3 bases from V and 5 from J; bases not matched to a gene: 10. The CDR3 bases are TGTGCCAGCTCACCTGCCGGTACAGGGGGCTTCGAGACCCAGTACTTC. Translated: CASSPAGTGGFETQYF.